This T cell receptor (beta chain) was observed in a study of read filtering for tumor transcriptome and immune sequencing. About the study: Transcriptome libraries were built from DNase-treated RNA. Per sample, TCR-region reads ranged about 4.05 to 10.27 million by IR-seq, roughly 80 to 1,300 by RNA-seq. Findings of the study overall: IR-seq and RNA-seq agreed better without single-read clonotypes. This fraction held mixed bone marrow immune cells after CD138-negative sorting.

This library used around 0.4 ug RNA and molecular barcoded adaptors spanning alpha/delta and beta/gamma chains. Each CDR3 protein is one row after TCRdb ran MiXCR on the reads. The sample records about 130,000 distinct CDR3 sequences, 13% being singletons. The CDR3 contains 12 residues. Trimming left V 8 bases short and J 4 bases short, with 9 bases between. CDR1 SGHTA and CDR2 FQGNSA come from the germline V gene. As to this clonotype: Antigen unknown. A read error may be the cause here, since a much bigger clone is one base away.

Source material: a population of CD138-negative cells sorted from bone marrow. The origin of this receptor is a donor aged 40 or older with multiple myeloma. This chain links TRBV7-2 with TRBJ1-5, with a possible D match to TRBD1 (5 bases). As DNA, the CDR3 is TGTGCCAGCTGCTCAGGGAATCAGCCCCAGCATTTT. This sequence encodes CASCSGNQPQHF.